The rows below give T cell receptor beta chains drawn from one sample of a study of CD8+CD57+ T cells in acquired aplastic anemia. TCRdb analysed the reads with MiXCR anew, one entry per CDR3 protein. This table has roughly 160,000 distinct CDR3 sequences, 40% to 50% appearing once. The specimen sequenced was sorted CD4+, CD8+, or CD8+CD57+ T cells (not recorded which) from PBMCs. These receptors all stem from a human donor with aplastic anemia. Both conserved end residues are part of each CDR3. A D gene is named only where the DNA matches it firmly. A clone size is listed for some rows: how often the clone was seen (once, few, many), or a class if it is expanded.

CDR3 protein	CDR3 DNA	clone size	D gene	V gene	J gene
CSVEGQGSKDTQYF	TGCAGCGTCGAAGGACAGGGGAGTAAAGATACGCAGTATTTT	many	TRBD1	TRBV29-1	TRBJ2-3
CASSPLPGTEAFF	TGTGCCAGCAGCCCCCTGCCGGGCACTGAAGCTTTCTTT	many	.	TRBV7-3	TRBJ1-1
CASSPSPGPSYEQYF	TGTGCCAGCAGCCCGAGCCCGGGGCCCTCCTACGAGCAGTACTTC	.	.	TRBV9	TRBJ2-7
CASSLNAGESEQYF	TGTGCCAGCAGCTTAAATGCAGGGGAGAGCGAGCAGTACTTC	once	.	TRBV7-6	TRBJ2-7
CAISESPGSYGYTF	TGTGCCATCAGTGAGTCACCGGGAAGCTATGGCTACACCTTC	.	.	TRBV10-3	TRBJ1-2
CASSILLNQPQHF	TGTGCCAGTAGTATACTCCTAAATCAGCCCCAGCATTTT	.	.	TRBV19	TRBJ1-5
CAIAGLAGYNEQFF	TGTGCCATCGCGGGACTAGCGGGGTACAATGAGCAGTTCTTC	.	TRBD2	TRBV10-3	TRBJ2-1
CASSVDGNTEAFF	TGTGCCAGCAGCGTAGACGGGAACACTGAAGCTTTCTTT	many	.	TRBV9	TRBJ1-1
CASNVLQGGGANVLTF	TGTGCCAGCAATGTCTTACAGGGGGGTGGGGCCAACGTCCTGACTTTC	few	TRBD1	TRBV6-1	TRBJ2-6
CASTVGQEFSPLHF	TGTGCCAGCACCGTAGGACAGGAATTCTCACCCCTCCACTTT	.	TRBD1	TRBV10-3	TRBJ1-6
CASREGRNTEAFF	TGCGCCAGCAGGGAGGGCAGGAACACTGAAGCTTTCTTT	many	.	TRBV4-1	TRBJ1-1
CASSEGLAGGPRNEQFF	TGTGCCAGCAGTGAAGGACTAGCGGGAGGGCCGCGCAATGAGCAGTTCTTC	many	TRBD2	TRBV2	TRBJ2-1
CASSKATSTDTQYF	TGTGCCAGCAGTAAGGCCACTAGCACAGATACGCAGTATTTT	.	.	TRBV6-5	TRBJ2-3
CATSRDVAGRETQYF	TGTGCCACCAGCAGAGATGTGGCAGGGAGAGAGACCCAGTACTTC	.	.	TRBV15	TRBJ2-5
CASSLGGSGTLGQETQYF	TGTGCCAGCAGCTTAGGGGGTAGCGGAACCCTGGGGCAGGAGACCCAGTACTTC	many	.	TRBV7-9	TRBJ2-5
CASKERSGPYEQYF	TGTGCCAGCAAGGAACGATCGGGCCCCTACGAGCAGTACTTC	once	.	TRBV2	TRBJ2-7
CASSFGAGAIYEQYF	TGTGCCAGCAGCTTCGGAGCGGGAGCGATATACGAGCAGTACTTC	.	TRBD2	TRBV7-9	TRBJ2-7
CASSYDRTDTQYF	TGTGCCAGCAGTTACGACCGGACAGATACGCAGTATTTT	many	.	TRBV6-5	TRBJ2-3
CASRGLTGELFF	TGTGCCAGCAGGGGATTGACAGGGGAGCTGTTTTTT	.	.	TRBV2	TRBJ2-2
CASSMAGSGNTIYF	TGTGCCAGTAGTATGGCAGGCTCTGGAAACACCATATATTTT	.	.	TRBV19	TRBJ1-3
CATSRDRGTDTQYF	TGTGCCACTTCCCGGGACAGGGGCACAGATACGCAGTATTTT	many	TRBD1	TRBV11-3	TRBJ2-3
CASSLGTGLTYEQYF	TGTGCCAGCAGCCTGGGGACAGGGCTCACCTACGAGCAGTACTTC	many	TRBD1	TRBV6-1	TRBJ2-7
CASSTQGAFHEQYF	TGTGCCAGCAGCACACAGGGGGCGTTCCACGAGCAGTACTTC	.	TRBD1	TRBV11-3	TRBJ2-7
CASSQSGNNQPQHF	TGTGCCAGCTCCCAGTCGGGGAACAATCAGCCCCAGCATTTT	few	.	TRBV27	TRBJ1-5
CASSLVALAGGLNIQYF	TGTGCCAGCAGCTTAGTGGCACTAGCGGGAGGTCTTAACATTCAGTACTTC	few	TRBD2	TRBV13	TRBJ2-4
CASSYSRGGDTGELFF	TGTGCCAGCAGTTACTCTCGGGGAGGCGACACCGGGGAGCTGTTTTTT	.	.	TRBV6-2/TRBV6-3	TRBJ2-2
CATSRDPKDGSRQYF	TGTGCCACCAGCAGAGACCCCAAGGACGGGTCGAGGCAGTATTTT	.	.	TRBV15	TRBJ2-3
CASRLTGTGTDTQYF	TGTGCCAGCAGGCTCACCGGGACAGGCACAGATACGCAGTATTTT	.	TRBD1	TRBV12-3/TRBV12-4	TRBJ2-3
CASYGPYNSPLHF	TGCGCCAGTTACGGTCCCTATAATTCACCCCTCCACTTT	.	.	TRBV10-1	TRBJ1-6
CASNRGTGNTIYF	TGTGCCAGTAACAGGGGAACTGGAAACACCATATATTTT	.	TRBD1	TRBV19	TRBJ1-3
CAWTKRGQPQHF	TGTGCCTGGACGAAACGGGGCCAGCCCCAGCATTTT	few	.	TRBV30	TRBJ1-5
CASSIGQGVGSPLHF	TGTGCCAGTAGTATAGGACAGGGGGTTGGTTCACCCCTCCACTTT	few	TRBD1	TRBV19	TRBJ1-6
CASSQLGTVGTEAFF	TGTGCCAGCAGCCAATTGGGGACAGTAGGCACTGAAGCTTTCTTT	many	TRBD1	TRBV14	TRBJ1-1
CSARGGSGQVNFF	TGCAGTGCTAGAGGTGGGTCCGGACAGGTGAATTTCTTT	many	TRBD1	TRBV20-1	TRBJ1-1
CATSRDLQHTGELFF	TGTGCCACCAGCAGAGATTTACAGCACACCGGGGAGCTGTTTTTT	many	.	TRBV15	TRBJ2-2
CASSVGQGSSDTQYF	TGTGCCAGCAGCGTCGGACAGGGGAGCTCAGATACGCAGTATTTT	.	TRBD1	TRBV9	TRBJ2-3
CASSKTGTPDGEQYF	TGTGCCAGCAGTAAGACCGGGACGCCGGACGGCGAGCAGTACTTC	many	.	TRBV12-3/TRBV12-4	TRBJ2-7
CASSERENGPYNEQFF	TGTGCCAGCAGTGAAAGGGAGAACGGACCTTACAATGAGCAGTTCTTC	.	.	TRBV25-1	TRBJ2-1
CASRPLAGVLYNEQFF	TGCGCCAGCAGACCACTAGCGGGAGTGCTTTACAATGAGCAGTTCTTC	many	TRBD2	TRBV5-1	TRBJ2-1